Given below is one T cell receptor beta chain in context. Original data processing: By means of reference gene primer amplification, nucleated cell counts were estimated. Repertoires were generated with immunoSEQ multiplex PCR, while TCRdb's copy carries only in-frame clones and drops some. The V and J calls and clone size come from that table; D and trimming were worked out from the DNA. The table records about 200,000 clones, roughly 80% of them present only once. This sample is drawn from a study of blood T cell repertoires in COVID-19. About the study: COVID-19 samples, acute and convalescent, were from the United States, Italy and Spain. T cells, B-cell-depleted T cells, or PBMCs provided the cDNA or gDNA that served as material.

Germline lookup yields CDR1 SNHLY and CDR2 FYNNEI. With 5 bases removed from V and 5 bases from J, the gap between germline ends came to 13 bases. This CDR3 comprises 14 residues. The gene calls are TRBV2 and TRBJ1-5; tentative D call: TRBD1 (6 bases). This sequence was found in a man in his fifties or sixties with acute or convalescent COVID-19. The material sequenced was peripheral blood. CDR3 nucleotide sequence: TGTGCCAGCAGTAATAGACAGGACTATCAGCCCCAGCATTTT. Its translation is CASSNRQDYQPQHF.